Listed below are T cell receptor beta chains from one sample, sequenced in a study of blood T cell repertoires in COVID-19. Clones were sequenced by immunoSEQ multiplex PCR, and TCRdb holds only the in-frame ones, with some missing. This repertoire shows some 400,000 clones, 90% found once; its top ten account for 6.5%. The sample comprised peripheral blood. These receptor sequences come from a man aged 18 to 35 with active or convalescent COVID-19. The CDR3 runs from the conserved cysteine through the conserved F or W. The D gene is left open where the match is weak. The listing skips clone size in some rows; elsewhere it reads once, few, many or a size class.

size | J | V | D | CDR3 | DNA
once | TRBJ1-4 | TRBV28 | TRBD1 | CASSNTGPAGGEKLFF | TGTGCCAGCAGTAATACCGGCCCGGCAGGGGGGGAAAAACTGTTTTTT
few | TRBJ2-1 | TRBV10-3 | NA | CAISRQFNEQFF | TGTGCCATCAGCCGACAGTTCAATGAGCAGTTCTTC
once | TRBJ1-1 | TRBV6-6 | NA | CASSSLGQLNTEAFF | TGTGCCAGCAGTTCCTTAGGACAGCTAAACACTGAAGCTTTCTTT
NA | TRBJ1-6 | TRBV4-3 | NA | CASRDLLERRSPLHF | TGCGCCAGCAGGGACTTATTGGAACGTCGTTCACCCCTCCACTTT
NA | TRBJ2-3 | TRBV4-1 | NA | CASSQDHFSTDTQYF | TGCGCCAGCAGCCAAGATCACTTCAGCACAGATACGCAGTATTTT
NA | TRBJ2-1 | TRBV25-1 | NA | CASSESVAVSYNEQFF | TGTGCCAGCAGTGAATCTGTAGCGGTCTCCTACAATGAGCAGTTCTTC
once | TRBJ2-3 | TRBV20-1 | TRBD2 | CSASKTASGGTDTQYF | TGCAGTGCTAGTAAAACAGCTAGCGGGGGGACAGATACGCAGTATTTT
NA | TRBJ2-1 | TRBV9 | NA | CASSAKGFNEQFF | TGTGCCAGCAGCGCTAAGGGGTTCAATGAGCAGTTCTTC
NA | TRBJ2-3 | TRBV5-1 | NA | CASSSTGIKNTDTQYF | TGCGCCAGCAGCTCGACAGGAATAAAAAACACAGATACGCAGTATTTT
NA | TRBJ1-6 | TRBV5-1 | NA | CASSLEYSGSRNSPLHF | TGCGCCAGCAGCTTGGAATATTCGGGGAGTCGTAATTCACCCCTCCACTTT
NA | TRBJ2-1 | TRBV2 | TRBD1 | CASNPGGGSYNEQFF | TGTGCCAGCAATCCAGGGGGCGGATCCTACAATGAGCAGTTCTTC
NA | TRBJ2-2 | TRBV15 | TRBD1 | CATSRDPRGSTGELFF | TGTGCCACCAGCAGAGATCCCAGGGGGAGCACCGGGGAGCTGTTTTTT
NA | TRBJ2-1 | TRBV9 | NA | CASSVEDGSWHEQFF | TGTGCCAGCAGCGTAGAGGACGGGAGTTGGCATGAGCAGTTCTTC
NA | TRBJ1-1 | TRBV12-3/TRBV12-4 | NA | CASSSREGTEAFF | TGTGCCAGCAGTTCAAGGGAGGGCACTGAAGCTTTCTTT
NA | TRBJ1-5 | TRBV7-2 | NA | CASSLAGQHYQPQHF | TGTGCCAGCAGCTTAGCCGGACAGCACTATCAGCCCCAGCATTTT
once | TRBJ1-1 | TRBV7-2 | NA | CASSLGARAEAFF | TGTGCCAGCAGCTTAGGGGCCAGGGCTGAAGCTTTCTTT
NA | TRBJ2-5 | TRBV27 | TRBD2 | CASRLAGGGQETQYF | TGTGCCAGCAGATTAGCGGGGGGGGGACAAGAGACCCAGTACTTC
once | TRBJ1-1 | TRBV29-1 | TRBD1 | CSVWTGGSTEAFF | TGCAGCGTGTGGACAGGGGGCAGTACTGAAGCTTTCTTT
NA | TRBJ1-1 | TRBV5-8 | NA | CASSLGGTPEAFF | TGTGCCAGCAGCTTGGGGGGGACACCTGAAGCTTTCTTT
NA | TRBJ2-1 | TRBV7-2 | TRBD2 | CASSTPLEGGTNNEQFF | TGTGCCAGCAGCACTCCTCTCGAGGGCGGGACTAACAATGAGCAGTTCTTC
NA | TRBJ1-4 | TRBV6-4 | NA | CASSEFRRGEYEKLFF | TGTGCCAGCAGTGAATTCCGGCGGGGTGAGTACGAAAAACTGTTTTTT
NA | TRBJ2-3 | TRBV5-4 | NA | CASSLALAVSTDTQYF | TGTGCCAGCAGCTTGGCACTAGCTGTGAGCACAGATACGCAGTATTTT
NA | TRBJ1-1 | TRBV9 | NA | CASSVGYMNTEAFF | TGTGCCAGCAGCGTCGGGTACATGAACACTGAAGCTTTCTTT
NA | TRBJ2-7 | TRBV6-5 | TRBD2 | CASSYSRTSADHEQYF | TGTGCCAGCAGTTACTCGAGGACTAGCGCCGACCACGAGCAGTACTTC
once | TRBJ1-5 | TRBV6-2/TRBV6-3 | NA | CASSKGWTAGFHF | TGTGCCAGCAGCAAGGGGTGGACAGCGGGGTTTCATTTT
NA | TRBJ1-2 | TRBV5-6 | TRBD1 | CASSLGDRLNYGYTF | TGTGCCAGCAGCTTGGGGGACAGGCTGAACTATGGCTACACCTTC
few | TRBJ2-1 | TRBV5-1 | TRBD2 | CASSASSGGLYNEQFF | TGCGCCAGCAGCGCCTCTAGCGGGGGGCTATACAATGAGCAGTTCTTC
NA | TRBJ2-7 | TRBV3-1/TRBV3-2 | NA | CASSHPSGNSPYEQYF | TGTGCCAGCAGCCACCCTTCCGGTAATTCCCCCTACGAGCAGTACTTC
NA | TRBJ2-7 | TRBV7-9 | TRBD1 | CASSFTTGDSYF | TGTGCCAGCAGCTTTACCACAGGGGATTCGTACTTC
NA | TRBJ2-2 | TRBV6-6 | TRBD1 | CASSRGQTTGELFF | TGTGCCAGCAGTAGGGGACAGACGACCGGGGAGCTGTTTTTT
NA | TRBJ2-7 | TRBV2 | NA | CASSLNRAEQYF | TGTGCCAGCAGTTTAAACAGGGCCGAGCAGTACTTC
few | TRBJ2-3 | TRBV11-2 | NA | CASEVSSTDTQYF | TGTGCCAGCGAGGTTTCTAGCACAGATACGCAGTATTTT
NA | TRBJ2-7 | TRBV7-6 | NA | CASSLARDKAYEQYF | TGTGCCAGCAGCTTAGCCCGGGACAAAGCCTACGAGCAGTACTTC
NA | TRBJ1-2 | TRBV24-1 | NA | CATSDFGRGYGYTF | TGTGCCACCAGTGATTTTGGTAGGGGCTATGGCTACACCTTC
NA | TRBJ2-7 | TRBV29-1 | NA | CSVGRGLSSYEQYF | TGCAGCGTTGGTAGGGGACTGAGCTCCTACGAGCAGTACTTC
NA | TRBJ1-6 | TRBV19 | TRBD1 | CASSPRGEDSPLHF | TGTGCCAGTAGCCCCAGGGGGGAGGATTCACCCCTCCACTTT
NA | TRBJ1-6 | TRBV19 | TRBD1 | CATRDREYSPLHF | TGTGCCACCCGGGACAGGGAATATTCACCCCTCCACTTT
NA | TRBJ1-1 | TRBV11-3 | NA | CASSGDRSEAFF | TGTGCCAGCAGCGGAGACAGGTCTGAAGCTTTCTTT
NA | TRBJ2-1 | TRBV6-5 | NA | CASSYSQGGDYNEQFF | TGTGCCAGCAGTTACTCGCAGGGCGGAGACTACAATGAGCAGTTCTTC
NA | TRBJ1-2 | TRBV7-2 | NA | CASSLAFSEGGYTF | TGTGCCAGCAGCTTAGCGTTTTCGGAGGGTGGCTACACCTTC
NA | TRBJ1-4 | TRBV15 | NA | CATSRGVDWATNEKLFF | TGTGCCACCAGCAGAGGGGTGGACTGGGCAACGAATGAAAAACTGTTTTTT
NA | TRBJ1-5 | TRBV27 | NA | CASREAGVFQNQPQHF | TGTGCCAGCAGAGAGGCGGGGGTCTTTCAGAATCAGCCCCAGCATTTT
NA | TRBJ1-1 | TRBV28 | NA | CASSLRVGGLIFF | TGTGCCAGCAGTTTAAGGGTCGGCGGACTAATTTTCTTT
once | TRBJ1-6 | TRBV19 | TRBD1 | CASSSYDRADLIAPLHF | TGTGCCAGTAGTTCTTACGACAGGGCCGACCTCATCGCACCCCTCCACTTT
few | TRBJ1-5 | TRBV15 | NA | CATGGGSNQPQHF | TGTGCCACCGGCGGGGGTAGCAATCAGCCCCAGCATTTT
NA | TRBJ2-3 | TRBV29-1 | TRBD2 | CSVEGLAGVLGADTQYF | TGCAGCGTTGAGGGACTAGCGGGAGTTTTAGGTGCGGATACGCAGTATTTT
NA | TRBJ1-2 | TRBV27 | NA | CASSKQGTRYGYTF | TGTGCCAGCAGTAAACAGGGTACGCGGTATGGCTACACCTTC
NA | TRBJ1-2 | TRBV6-5 | TRBD1 | CASSNRGPEGYTF | TGTGCCAGCAGTAACAGGGGGCCAGAAGGCTACACCTTC
NA | TRBJ2-1 | TRBV27 | TRBD2 | CASSLFGTTINEQFF | TGTGCCAGCAGTTTATTCGGGACTACCATCAATGAGCAGTTCTTC
NA | TRBJ1-2 | TRBV5-1 | NA | CASSLDGNGYTF | TGCGCCAGCAGCTTGGACGGGAATGGCTACACCTTC
NA | TRBJ2-7 | TRBV28 | TRBD2 | CASSPQRGYEQYF | TGTGCCAGCAGTCCCCAGCGGGGCTACGAGCAGTACTTC
NA | TRBJ2-2 | TRBV18 | NA | CASSPRASGTGELFF | TGTGCCAGCTCACCGCGAGCCTCGGGGACCGGGGAGCTGTTTTTT
NA | TRBJ2-5 | TRBV21-1 | NA | CASSKLRLAGGETQYF | TGTGCCAGCAGCAAATTGAGACTAGCGGGAGGGGAGACCCAGTACTTC
NA | TRBJ1-3 | TRBV9 | NA | CASSENRVPGNTIYF | TGTGCCAGCAGCGAAAACAGGGTTCCAGGAAACACCATATATTTT
NA | TRBJ2-7 | TRBV6-6 | NA | CASREGAARSYEQYF | TGTGCCAGCAGGGAGGGGGCGGCAAGATCCTACGAGCAGTACTTC
NA | TRBJ2-7 | TRBV4-1 | NA | CASSQDPGSLSRYEQYF | TGCGCCAGCAGCCAAGATCCGGGGAGCCTTAGTCGCTACGAGCAGTACTTC
NA | TRBJ2-7 | TRBV6-5 | TRBD1 | CASSSRDRGPRGVAYF | TGTGCCAGCAGTTCCCGGGACAGGGGGCCCCGGGGCGTAGCGTACTTC